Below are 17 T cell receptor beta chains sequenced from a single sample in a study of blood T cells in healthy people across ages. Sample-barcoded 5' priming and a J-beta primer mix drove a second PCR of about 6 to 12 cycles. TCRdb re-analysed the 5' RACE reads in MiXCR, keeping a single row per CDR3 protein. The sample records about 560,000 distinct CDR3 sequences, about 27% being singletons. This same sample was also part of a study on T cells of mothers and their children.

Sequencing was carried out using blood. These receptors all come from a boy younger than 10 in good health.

DNA for the CDR3: TGCGCCAGCAGCCAAGCCGGGGTATCTAGCGGGAGGCTAGGAACAGATACGCAGTATTTT. Its translation: CASSQAGVSSGRLGTDTQYF. V usage is TRBV4-3 and J usage is TRBJ2-3, with 11 bases aligning to TRBD2. The CDR3 covers 20 residues. CDR1 and CDR2 (germline): LGHNA, YSLEER. V was pared by 1 base and J by 3 bases, with 15 bases of the junction left unmatched.

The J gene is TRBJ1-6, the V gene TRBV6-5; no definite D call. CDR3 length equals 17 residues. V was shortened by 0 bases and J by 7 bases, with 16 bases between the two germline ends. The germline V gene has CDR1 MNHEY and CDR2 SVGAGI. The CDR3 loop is CASSYSVPGLPNSPLHF. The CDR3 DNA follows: TGTGCCAGCAGTTACTCTGTCCCGGGTCTTCCCAATTCACCCCTCCACTTT.

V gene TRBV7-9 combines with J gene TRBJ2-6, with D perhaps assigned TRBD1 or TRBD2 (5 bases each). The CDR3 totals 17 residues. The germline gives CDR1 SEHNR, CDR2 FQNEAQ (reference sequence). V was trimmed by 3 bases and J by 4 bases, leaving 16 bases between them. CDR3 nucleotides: TGTGCCAGCAGCTTTCCCTCGCCGGGGCGAGGGGCCAACGTCCTGACTTTC. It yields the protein CASSFPSPGRGANVLTF. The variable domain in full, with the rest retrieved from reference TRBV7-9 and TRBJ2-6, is DTGVSQNPRHKITKRGQNVTFRCDPISEHNRLYWYRQTLGQGPEFLTYFQNEAQLEKSRLLSDRFSAERPKGSFSTLEIQRTEQGDSAMYLCASSFPSPGRGANVLTFGAGSRLTVL.

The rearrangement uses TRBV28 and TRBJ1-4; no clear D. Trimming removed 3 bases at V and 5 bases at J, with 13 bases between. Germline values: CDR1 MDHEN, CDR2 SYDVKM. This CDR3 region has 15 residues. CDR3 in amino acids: CASSLDPVRNEKLFF. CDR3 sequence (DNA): TGTGCCAGCAGTTTGGACCCGGTGAGGAATGAAAAACTGTTTTTT.

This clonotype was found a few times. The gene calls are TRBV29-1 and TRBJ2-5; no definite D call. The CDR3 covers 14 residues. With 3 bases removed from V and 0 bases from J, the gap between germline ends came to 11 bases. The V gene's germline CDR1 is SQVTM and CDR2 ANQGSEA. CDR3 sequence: CSVESRDNQETQYF. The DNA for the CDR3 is TGCAGCGTTGAGTCTCGCGACAACCAAGAGACCCAGTACTTC.

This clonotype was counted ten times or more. The chain's CDR3 is CSVPSGSPRAKNIQYF. As DNA, the CDR3 is TGCAGTGTCCCGAGCGGGAGCCCCCGGGCCAAAAACATTCAGTACTTC. J is TRBJ2-4 and V is TRBV20-1; 8 bases agree with TRBD2. Trimming took 7 bases from V and 1 from J; bases not matched to a gene: 12. CDR3 length: 16 residues. CDR1 DFQATT and CDR2 SNEGSKA come from the germline V gene (reference sequence).

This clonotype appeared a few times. The CDR3 DNA reads as TGCGCCAGCAGCCAAAGACAGGGGTTGGGGGAGACCCAGTACTTC. It translates to CASSQRQGLGETQYF. This chain connects TRBV4-1 to TRBJ2-5; 8 bases line up with TRBD1. CDR3 length: 15 amino acids. Germline loops: CDR1 MGHRA, CDR2 YSYEKL. V dropped 2 bases and J dropped 5; count of bases not matched to a gene: 7.

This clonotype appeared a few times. The CDR3 region has the DNA TGTGCCAGCAGTTTTCCGGACAGGAAAGAGACCCAGTACTTC. This translates into CASSFPDRKETQYF. The J gene is TRBJ2-5, the V gene TRBV12-3 or TRBV12-4; the match to TRBD1 covers 7 bases. The CDR3 consists of 14 residues. J lost 3 bases, V lost 3 bases, and 4 bases had no gene match.

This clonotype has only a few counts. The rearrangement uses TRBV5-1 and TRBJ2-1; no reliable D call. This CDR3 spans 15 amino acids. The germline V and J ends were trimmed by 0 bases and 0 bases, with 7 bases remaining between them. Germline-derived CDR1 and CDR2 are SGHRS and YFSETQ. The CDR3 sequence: CASSLEQNSYNEQFF. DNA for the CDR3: TGCGCCAGCAGCTTGGAACAAAACTCCTACAATGAGCAGTTCTTC.

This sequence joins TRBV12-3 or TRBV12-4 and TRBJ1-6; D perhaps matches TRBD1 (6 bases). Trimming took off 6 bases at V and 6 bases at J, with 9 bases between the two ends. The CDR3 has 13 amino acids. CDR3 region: CASSLQGNSPLHF. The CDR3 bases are TGTGCCAGCAGCTTACAGGGTAATTCACCCCTCCACTTT.

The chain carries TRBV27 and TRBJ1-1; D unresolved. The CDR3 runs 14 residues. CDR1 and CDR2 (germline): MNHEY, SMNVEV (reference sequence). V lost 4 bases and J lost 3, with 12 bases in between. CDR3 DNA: TGTGCCAGCAGTTCTCGTCCCGGATACACTGAAGCTTTCTTT. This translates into CASSSRPGYTEAFF.

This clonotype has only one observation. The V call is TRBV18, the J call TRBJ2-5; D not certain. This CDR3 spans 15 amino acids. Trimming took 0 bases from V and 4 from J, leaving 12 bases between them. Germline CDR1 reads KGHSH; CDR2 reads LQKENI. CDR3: CASSPPEQSRETQYF. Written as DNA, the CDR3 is TGTGCCAGCTCACCACCCGAACAGTCTAGAGAGACCCAGTACTTC.

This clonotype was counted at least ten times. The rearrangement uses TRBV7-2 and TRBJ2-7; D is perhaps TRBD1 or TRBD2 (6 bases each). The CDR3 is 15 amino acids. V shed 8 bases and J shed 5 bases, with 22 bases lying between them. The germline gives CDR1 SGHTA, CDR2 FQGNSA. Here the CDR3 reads CASSRYGQPGDEQYF. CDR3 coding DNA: TGTGCCAGCTCGAGGTATGGACAGCCGGGGGACGAGCAGTACTTC.

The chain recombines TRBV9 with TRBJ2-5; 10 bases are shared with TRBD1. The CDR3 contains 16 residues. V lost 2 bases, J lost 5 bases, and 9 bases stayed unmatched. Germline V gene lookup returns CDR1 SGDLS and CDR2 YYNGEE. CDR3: CASSVGLDRGSETQYF. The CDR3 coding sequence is TGTGCCAGCAGCGTGGGCCTGGACAGGGGGTCGGAGACCCAGTACTTC.

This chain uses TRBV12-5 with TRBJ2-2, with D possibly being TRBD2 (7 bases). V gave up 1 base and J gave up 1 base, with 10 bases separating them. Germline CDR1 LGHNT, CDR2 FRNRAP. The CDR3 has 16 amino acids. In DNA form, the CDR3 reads TGTGCTAGTGGTTTGGCGGGGGGCATGAACACCGGGGAGCTGTTTTTT. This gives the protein CASGLAGGMNTGELFF.

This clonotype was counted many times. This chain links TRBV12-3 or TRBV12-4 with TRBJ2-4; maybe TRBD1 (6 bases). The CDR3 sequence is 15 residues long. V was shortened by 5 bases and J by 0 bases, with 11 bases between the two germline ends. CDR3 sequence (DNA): TGTGCCAGCAGTCCCTTAGGGGGAGCCAAAAACATTCAGTACTTC. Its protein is CASSPLGGAKNIQYF.

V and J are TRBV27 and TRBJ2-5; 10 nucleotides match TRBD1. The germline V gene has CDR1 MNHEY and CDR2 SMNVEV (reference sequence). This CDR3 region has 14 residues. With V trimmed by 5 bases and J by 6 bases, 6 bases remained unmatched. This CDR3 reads CASSPGGQGKTQYF. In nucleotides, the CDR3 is TGTGCCAGCAGTCCGGGGGGACAGGGGAAGACCCAGTACTTC.